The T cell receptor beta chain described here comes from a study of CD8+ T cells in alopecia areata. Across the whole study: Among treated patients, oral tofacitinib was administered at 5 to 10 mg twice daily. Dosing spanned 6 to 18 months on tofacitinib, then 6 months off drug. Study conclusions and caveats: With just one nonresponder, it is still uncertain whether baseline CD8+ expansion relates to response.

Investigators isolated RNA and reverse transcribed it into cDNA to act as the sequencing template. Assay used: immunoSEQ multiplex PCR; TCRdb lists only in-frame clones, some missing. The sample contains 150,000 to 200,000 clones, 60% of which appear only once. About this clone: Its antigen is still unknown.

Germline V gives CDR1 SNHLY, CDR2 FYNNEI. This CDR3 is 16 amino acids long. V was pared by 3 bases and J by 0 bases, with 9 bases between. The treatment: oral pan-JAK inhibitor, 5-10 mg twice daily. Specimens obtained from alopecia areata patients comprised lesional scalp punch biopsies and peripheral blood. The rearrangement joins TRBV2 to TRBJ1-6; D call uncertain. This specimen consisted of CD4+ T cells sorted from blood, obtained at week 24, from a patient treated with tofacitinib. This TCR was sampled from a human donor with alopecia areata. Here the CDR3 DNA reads TGTGCCAGCAGTGACGGGGAAAGCTCCTATAATTCACCCCTCCACTTT. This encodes CASSDGESSYNSPLHF.